This record looks at one TCR beta chain sequence and its context. This specimen belongs to a study of control samples from healthy donors and cancer patients. Sequencing was performed with immunoSEQ multiplex PCR; in TCRdb, only in-frame clones are kept and a portion is missing. The data show 130,000 to 150,000 clones, around 94% seen once. The source is a man between 60 and 70 years old with colorectal cancer. The material sequenced was PBMCs.

CDR3 in amino acids: CASSYSTSSTDTQYF. CDR3 bases: TGTGCCAGCAGTTACTCGACCAGTAGCACAGATACGCAGTATTTT. The chain uses TRBV6-2 or TRBV6-3 and TRBJ2-3; D ambiguous. Germline assignment: CDR1 MNHEY and CDR2 SVGEGT. Trimming shortened V by 0 bases and J by 0 bases, and 7 bases separated the two germline ends. CDR3 size: 15 residues.